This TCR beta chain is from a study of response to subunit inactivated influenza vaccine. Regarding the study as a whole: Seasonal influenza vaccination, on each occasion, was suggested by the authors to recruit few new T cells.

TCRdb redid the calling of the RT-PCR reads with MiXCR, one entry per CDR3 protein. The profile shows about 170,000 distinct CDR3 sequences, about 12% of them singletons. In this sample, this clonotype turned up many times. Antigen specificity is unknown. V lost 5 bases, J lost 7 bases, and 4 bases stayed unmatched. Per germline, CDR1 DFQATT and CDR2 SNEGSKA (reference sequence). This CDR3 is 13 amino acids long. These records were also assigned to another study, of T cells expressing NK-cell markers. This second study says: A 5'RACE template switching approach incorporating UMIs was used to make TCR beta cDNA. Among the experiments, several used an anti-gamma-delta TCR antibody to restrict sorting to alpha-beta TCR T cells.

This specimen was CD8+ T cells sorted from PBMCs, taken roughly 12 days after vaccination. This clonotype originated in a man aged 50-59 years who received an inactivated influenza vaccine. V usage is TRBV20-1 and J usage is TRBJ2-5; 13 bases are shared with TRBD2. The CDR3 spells CSAGLAGDPTQYF. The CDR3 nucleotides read TGCAGTGCTGGACTAGCGGGGGACCCGACCCAGTACTTC.